Following are 10 T cell receptor beta chains from one sample sequenced in a study of T cell responses to AZD1222 COVID-19 vaccine. The assay was immunoSEQ multiplex PCR, and TCRdb's table has in-frame clones only and misses some. The sample carries 150,000 to 200,000 clones, 88% recorded once. The source material was peripheral blood, sampled 28 days after the second AZD1222 dose. Source of these receptors: an adult who received the AZD1222 COVID-19 vaccine.

The V gene is TRBV27, the J gene TRBJ1-1; 9 nucleotides line up with TRBD1. J gave up 10 bases and V 8 bases, and 11 bases lay outside the gene matches. The germline gives CDR1 MNHEY, CDR2 SMNVEV (reference sequence). The CDR3 is 13 residues long. This chain's CDR3 is CASSTRQGGRAFF. Here the CDR3 DNA reads TGTGCCAGCTCCACTAGACAGGGGGGAAGAGCTTTCTTT.

This chain uses TRBV24-1 with TRBJ2-7; 12 bases match TRBD2. The trim removed 0 bases at V and 4 bases at J, leaving 3 bases unmatched. Looked up from germline, CDR1 is KGHDR and CDR2 is SFDVKD. The CDR3 runs 16 residues. CDR3 sequence (DNA): TGTGCCACCAGTGATTTGGGACTAGCGGGAAGATACGAGCAGTACTTC. Residues: CATSDLGLAGRYEQYF.

V usage is TRBV3-1 (or the pseudogene TRBV3-2) and J usage is TRBJ2-7, with D unresolved. Germline V lookup: CDR1 LGHDT, CDR2 YNNKEL (reference sequence). The CDR3 loop spans 14 amino acids. Trimming shortened V by 6 bases and J by 5 bases, and 17 bases separated the two germline ends. CDR3 region: CASSDSNGWHEQYF. The CDR3, as DNA: TGTGCCAGCAGTGACTCGAACGGGTGGCACGAGCAGTACTTC.

J is TRBJ2-5 and V is TRBV18, with a possible D match to TRBD1 (5 bases). The CDR3 consists of 14 residues. V was pared by 6 bases and J by 5 bases, with 16 bases between. CDR1 KGHSH and CDR2 LQKENI come from the germline V gene. The CDR3 reads CASSLQGLGETQYF. CDR3 nucleotides: TGTGCCAGCTCGCTCCAGGGTCTTGGGGAGACCCAGTACTTC.

The V call is TRBV13, the J call TRBJ2-6; D may correspond to TRBD1 or TRBD2 (5 bases each). The CDR3 loop spans 17 amino acids. V was cut by 4 bases and J by 2 bases, with 15 bases left in between. Germline V gene lookup returns CDR1 PRHDT and CDR2 FYEKMQ (reference sequence). DNA for the CDR3: TGTGCCAGCAGCTCCGCTGGGGGTTCCCCTGGGGCCAACGTCCTGACTTTC. Translation gives CASSSAGGSPGANVLTF.

The chain is built from TRBV7-2 and TRBJ2-3, with D perhaps being TRBD1 or TRBD2 (6 bases each). CDR1 is SGHTA, CDR2 FQGNSA, per germline. V lost 1 base to trimming and J lost 6 bases, with 11 bases between them. There are 14 residues in the CDR3. The CDR3 is CASSLGGASDTQYF. CDR3 bases: TGTGCCAGCAGCTTAGGGGGGGCAAGTGATACGCAGTATTTT.

The chain has TRBV27 and TRBJ1-1, with TRBD1 identical over 9 bases. V was clipped by 5 bases and J by 0 bases; unmatched bases: 1. Germline V lookup: CDR1 MNHEY, CDR2 SMNVEV (reference sequence). This CDR3 is built from 14 residues. CDR3 nucleotides: TGTGCCAGCAGTGGACAGGGGCTGAACACTGAAGCTTTCTTT. Amino acids: CASSGQGLNTEAFF.

The rearrangement joins TRBV6-5 to TRBJ2-7, with unresolved D. The germline V and J ends were trimmed by 3 bases and 1 base, with 16 bases remaining between them. Germline V CDR1 and CDR2: MNHEY, SVGAGI. The CDR3 is 16 residues long. CDR3 coding DNA: TGTGCCAGCAGTTATGGCCTTCTGGGTACTTCCTACGAGCAGTACTTC. This sequence encodes CASSYGLLGTSYEQYF.

CDR3 DNA: TGCGCCAGCAGCTTGGTACAGGCCCCGAGTGGCTACACCTTC. Its translation: CASSLVQAPSGYTF. The gene calls are TRBV5-1 and TRBJ1-2, with D tentatively TRBD1 (5 bases). Germline V gene sequence: CDR1 SGHRS, CDR2 YFSETQ. Trimming removed 0 bases from V and 7 bases from J, with 13 bases in between. This CDR3 is built from 14 residues. Using reference TRBV5-1 and TRBJ1-2 for the parts outside the CDR3, the full variable domain is KAGVTQTPRYLIKTRGQQVTLSCSPISGHRSVSWYQQTPGQGLQFLFEYFSETQRNKGNFPGRFSGRQFSNSRSEMNVSTLELGDSALYLCASSLVQAPSGYTFGSGTRLTVV.

V gene TRBV28 combines with J gene TRBJ1-1; 7 bases line up with TRBD1. V was clipped by 7 bases and J by 1 base; unmatched bases: 9. This CDR3 spans 15 amino acids. CDR1 and CDR2 (germline): MDHEN, SYDVKM. The CDR3 sequence: CASTALGTANTEAFF. The CDR3 DNA is TGTGCCAGCACCGCCCTTGGGACAGCGAACACTGAAGCTTTCTTT.